A single sample gave rise to the 13 T cell receptor beta chains below, sequenced in a study of Ad26.COV2.S vaccination and SARS-CoV-2 variants. Treatment of the sample: roughly 20 received Ad26.COV2.S at low or high dose, single or two shots; about 5 received placebo; per-sample allocation not given. Day 63 following the first vaccine or placebo injection was when the samples were taken. TCRdb's copy holds only in-frame clones and misses some; the assay was immunoSEQ multiplex PCR. The sample consists of some 390,000 clones, 89% of them appearing once. Here the sequenced sample was peripheral blood, taken in a trial of Ad26.COV2.S vaccine versus placebo. These receptors were collected from a person aged 18-60 years who received the Ad26.COV2.S COVID-19 vaccine or a placebo.

V is TRBV28 and J is TRBJ2-7, with TRBD1 matching over 9 bases. The CDR3 consists of 14 residues. V lost 4 bases and J lost 6; bases outside the gene matches: 7. Germline V CDR1 and CDR2: MDHEN, SYDVKM. The DNA for the CDR3 is TGTGCCAGCAGTTCGGGGACAGGGCTGGGCGAGCAGTACTTC. Translated: CASSSGTGLGEQYF.

This rearrangement joins TRBV27 to TRBJ2-1; 10 bases fit TRBD2. V trimming: 5 bases; J trimming: 5 bases; junction bases outside the gene matches: 3. From germline, CDR1 is MNHEY and CDR2 SMNVEV (reference sequence). This CDR3 region has 14 residues. The CDR3: CASSGLAADNEQFF. CDR3 coding DNA: TGTGCCAGCAGTGGACTAGCGGCTGACAATGAGCAGTTCTTC.

The J gene is TRBJ2-5, the V gene TRBV12-3 or TRBV12-4; possibly TRBD1 or TRBD2 for D (5 bases each). There are 13 residues in the CDR3. V was clipped by 0 bases and J by 4 bases, with 6 bases between them. The CDR3 DNA sequence: TGTGCCAGCAGTTTAGCCGGGGCAGAGACCCAGTACTTC. Protein product: CASSLAGAETQYF.

The chain joins TRBV3-1 (or the pseudogene TRBV3-2) to TRBJ1-4, with D possibly TRBD1 on 6 matching bases. CDR3 length equals 15 residues. The germline V gene has CDR1 LGHDT and CDR2 YNNKEL (reference sequence). The germline V and J ends were trimmed by 4 bases and 7 bases, with 16 bases remaining between them. The CDR3 sequence: CASSRTGPRGEKLFF. The CDR3 nucleotides read TGTGCCAGCAGCCGCACCGGGCCCAGGGGTGAAAAACTGTTTTTT.

This clone was detected once. The rearrangement joins TRBV5-1 to TRBJ2-5, with no clear D. The CDR3 is 16 amino acids. Looked up from germline, CDR1 is SGHRS and CDR2 is YFSETQ. V was pared by 3 bases and J by 7 bases, with 22 bases between. The CDR3 loop reads CASSYQSDPEGGTQYF. DNA for the CDR3: TGCGCCAGCAGCTACCAAAGTGACCCTGAAGGCGGGACCCAGTACTTC.

This chain uses TRBV6-1 with TRBJ2-3; 9 nucleotides match TRBD1. The V gene end was trimmed by 7 bases and the J gene end by 4 bases; junction bases not matched to a gene: 6. The CDR3 runs to 14 residues. Germline V gene lookup returns CDR1 MNHNS and CDR2 SASEGT. Here the CDR3 reads CASKDRGRPDTQYF. The CDR3 DNA follows: TGTGCCAGCAAGGACAGGGGTCGCCCAGATACGCAGTATTTT.

V is TRBV7-2 and J is TRBJ2-3, with D uncertain. CDR3 length equals 12 residues. Germline lookup yields CDR1 SGHTA and CDR2 FQGNSA. V gave up 4 bases and J gave up 2 bases, with 4 bases separating them. CDR3 sequence: CASSYTTDTQYF. Here the CDR3 DNA reads TGTGCCAGCAGCTATACCACAGATACGCAGTATTTT.

This sequence joins TRBV11-3 and TRBJ2-7; unclear D gene. V was trimmed by 0 bases and J by 0 bases, leaving 0 bases between them. Germline-derived CDR1 and CDR2 are SGHNT and YENEEA. The CDR3 is made up of 12 amino acids. The CDR3 loop reads CASSLDSYEQYF. In DNA, the CDR3 is TGTGCCAGCAGCTTAGACTCCTACGAGCAGTACTTC.

The chain is built from TRBV19 and TRBJ1-1, with D possibly TRBD1 on 6 matching bases. Germline-derived CDR1 and CDR2 are LNHDA and SQIVND (reference sequence). CDR3 length: 13 amino acids. V was shortened by 5 bases and J by 11 bases, with 18 bases between the two germline ends. The CDR3: CASSVTGTPAAFF. CDR3 nucleotides: TGTGCCAGTAGTGTCACCGGGACACCAGCGGCTTTCTTT.

The V call is TRBV30, the J call TRBJ2-5, with a weak D call TRBD1 (5 bases). V was clipped by 5 bases and J by 3 bases, with 7 bases between them. Per the germline V gene, CDR1 is GTSNPN and CDR2 is SVGIG (reference sequence). The CDR3 runs 11 residues. The CDR3 sequence: CAWDSEETQYF. DNA for the CDR3: TGTGCCTGGGACAGTGAAGAGACCCAGTACTTC. Variable domain in full (rest from reference TRBV30 and TRBJ2-5): SQTIHQWPATLVQPVGSPLSLECTVEGTSNPNLYWYRQAAGRGLQLLFYSVGIGQISSEVPQNLSASRPQDRQFILSSKKLLLSDSGFYLCAWDSEETQYFGPGTRLLVL.

The rearrangement joins TRBV6-5 to TRBJ2-5; unclear D gene. CDR3 size: 15 residues. Trimming shortened V by 0 bases and J by 4 bases, and 12 bases separated the two germline ends. Per germline, CDR1 MNHEY and CDR2 SVGAGI. The CDR3 here is CASSYSGNWGETQYF. For the CDR3, the DNA is TGTGCCAGCAGTTACTCCGGAAACTGGGGAGAGACCCAGTACTTC.

The table lists this clone with a count of one. This sequence joins TRBV7-6 and TRBJ2-1, with D uncertain. This CDR3 has 15 residues. From germline, CDR1 is SGHVS and CDR2 FNYEAQ. V was pared by 5 bases and J by 5 bases, with 16 bases between. The CDR3 nucleotides read TGTGCCAGCAGCCATAAACTTGGGCTCCACAATGAGCAGTTCTTC. It codes for CASSHKLGLHNEQFF.

This chain joins TRBV28 and TRBJ2-4, with a tentative D call TRBD1 (5 bases). This CDR3 comprises 14 residues. V lost 10 bases, J lost 0 bases, and 13 bases lay in between. CDR1 and CDR2 (germline): MDHEN, SYDVKM. Here the CDR3 reads CATGLQGAKNIQYF. CDR3 DNA: TGTGCCACCGGCCTCCAGGGAGCCAAAAACATTCAGTACTTC.